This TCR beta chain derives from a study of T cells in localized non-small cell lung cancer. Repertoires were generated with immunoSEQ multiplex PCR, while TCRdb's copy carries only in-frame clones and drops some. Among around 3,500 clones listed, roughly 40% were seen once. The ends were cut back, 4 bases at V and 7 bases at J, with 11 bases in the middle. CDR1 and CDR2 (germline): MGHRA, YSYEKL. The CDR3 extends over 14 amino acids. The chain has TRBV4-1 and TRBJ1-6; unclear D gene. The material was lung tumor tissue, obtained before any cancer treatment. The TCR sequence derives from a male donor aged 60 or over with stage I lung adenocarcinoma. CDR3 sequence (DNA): TGCGCCAGCAGCCTCGACCGTACCAATTCACCCCTCCACTTT. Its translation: CASSLDRTNSPLHF.